This TCR beta chain was obtained from a study of shared clonotypes between healthy human individuals. The donors were adults (healthy and HIV-negative) with no recent acute infections or vaccinations. Tens of millions of PBMCs went into genomic DNA for unsorted samples. Assay used: immunoSEQ multiplex PCR; TCRdb lists only in-frame clones, some missing. Of some 470,000 clones in the sample, over 60% were seen once. Trimming shortened V by 0 bases and J by 14 bases, and 20 bases separated the two germline ends. Germline loops: CDR1 LNHNV, CDR2 YYDKDF (reference sequence). There are 15 residues in the CDR3.

The sample comprised PBMCs. This TCR was recovered from a woman in her forties in good health. Some clones in this sample may be carry-over from other donors' samples. The chain couples TRBV15 to TRBJ2-1; D possibly corresponds to TRBD2 (5 bases). The CDR3 region has the DNA TGTGCCACCAGCAGAGAGGCGGGCAAGATAGCGAGGGAGTTCTTC. It encodes CATSREAGKIAREFF.